Given below is one TCR beta chain in context. Its antigen remains unidentified. Base qualities are missing; no much larger clone stands one base away. The data belong to a study of cytomegalovirus exposure and HLA in healthy donors (TCRdb year 2017). For context, the study as a whole: An earlier analysis of roughly 610 of the donors reported 276 Gb of sequence data and 117 million unique TCR beta sequences obtained from approximately 180 million T cells. Roughly 320 gigabases of sequencing data and around 88 million unique TCR sequences made up an early release that covered several hundred HLA-typed donors. The genetic ancestry cluster associated with self-reported Caucasian donors included around 76% of the 398 genotyped donors. The study aimed to test whether signatures of past pathogen exposure could be identified by cataloging public T cell receptors. Using immunosequencing, the study profiled T cell repertoires from 550 to 750 subjects and related those repertoires to cytomegalovirus serostatus. Along with the roughly 700-subject first cohort, a separate validation cohort of some 130 different subjects was used. High-throughput TCR immunosequencing, statistical association of individual TCRs with disease status, and machine learning were combined to predict cytomegalovirus infection status. To study patterns of TCR occurrence, a later analysis re-analyzed previously published TCR beta repertoires from under 750 donors and added high-resolution HLA genotyping. The later analysis used no new phenotypic data to find candidate immune exposures, relying instead on TCR beta sequences and their occurrence across donors. An earlier analysis of approximately 640 of the donors applied high-throughput TCR beta sequencing to assess whether each TCR beta V gene segment acted as functional or pseudogenic. Donor age, sex, ethnicity and CMV serostatus were compiled alongside the repertoire data. A later genetic analysis used genome-wide SNP genotypes for about 55% of the 666 donors, treating that subset as a discovery cohort. Every discovery cohort repertoire had been produced on one sequencing platform. HLA typing included class I and class II loci at four-digit resolution. The number of typed donors differed by locus: roughly 620-630 for A, B, C, DRB1 and DQB1; roughly 510 for DQA1; over 600 for DPA1; and about 470 for DPB1. Roughly 5 DR-DQ haplotypes were handled as single units for association and clustering, since linkage in the cohort was strong. Among some 400 genotyped donors of the cohort, an average of around 250,000 unique TCR beta nucleotide sequences was sequenced per donor, of which 15% to 20% were non-productive. General findings and caveats noted by the study authors: A further reported finding was that TCR beta sequences accurately predicted the HLA-A and HLA-B alleles for most subjects in the first cohort. In an earlier analysis of around 600 of the donors, most TCR beta V segments were observed in productive rearrangements about 87% or about 30% of the time, broadly matching IMGT annotations. For the cohort, immune exposure information was limited to CMV serostatus. In a later genetic analysis, a missense DCLRE1C variant was associated with V-gene and J-gene trimming of TCR beta chains, and the association was replicated in an independent cohort. A later analysis found that HLA-associated TCR beta chains were more clonally expanded and had lower generation probabilities than equally common non-associated chains. According to a later analysis, parvovirus B19, influenza, CMV and Epstein-Barr virus appeared linked to several top co-occurrence clusters. In a later analysis, most CMV-associated TCR beta chains were found to appear HLA-restricted, with HLA associations seemingly driven largely by CMV exposure. A group of highly shared sequence variants was considered likely to be a technical artifact of the sequencing pipeline. Because the 87-base-pair reads could not distinguish some IMGT-functional V segments, including TRBV6-2 and TRBV6-3, those segments were excluded. The authors suggested that the approach could potentially be extended to other disease states and immunological phenotypes. Because some donors lacked HLA typing at each locus, the association tests relied only on the typed subset. Because counts were too low, around 18 rarely observed V segments, including chromosome 9 orphons, were left out of the earlier analysis of approximately 580 of the donors. In vitro tests confirmed that a few of the cytomegalovirus-associated TCR beta chains recognize cytomegalovirus antigens. Most TCR sequences were seen in very few donors, while some public TCRs were found in many individuals. The classifier was reported to diagnose cytomegalovirus status with high specificity and sensitivity in both the original and validation cohorts. The presence/absence analyses assumed that sequencing depth was roughly uniform across donors, and that assumption may not be true. Only TCR beta chains were sequenced in this cohort, and the absence of alpha or paired-chain data limited detectable features. A later genetic analysis reported fewer N-insertions in productive TCRs among donors in an Asian-associated ancestry cluster than the roughly 700-donor mean. When HLA alleles, especially DR and DQ, strongly co-occurred, attributing TCR associations to individual alleles was difficult. Linkage disequilibrium might explain the correlated functional status among segregating V segments, but an unknown experimental factor could not be ruled out. The study listed approximately 150 TCR beta chains as associated with cytomegalovirus. Specific HLA alleles were associated with roughly 16,000 TCR beta sequences at a false discovery rate of 0.05 in a later analysis. A later analysis found that TCR association rates varied across HLA loci, with DRB1 alleles showing the most associated TCRs and HLA-C alleles the fewest.

In total, approximately 690 healthy bone marrow donors made up the cohort. All cohort members were sampled while nominally healthy, although unrecorded immune exposures were likely present. The donor was CMV seropositive and belonged to the group of more than 250 seropositive cohort members. A peripheral blood sample was provided by each donor, and peripheral blood mononuclear cells were used for TCR beta sequencing. Genomic DNA was extracted from the blood cell samples with the Qiagen DNeasy Blood Extraction Kit. From its cysteine to its phenylalanine, the CDR3 spans 13 amino acids. Only CDR3 DNA remains: 39 bases, in frame from the first base. V is cut back by 6 bases and J by 6 bases, with 5 bases in the junction unmatched. The receptor library was made with the immunoSEQ multiplex PCR assay. A mixture of 60 forward primers for TCR Vbeta segments and 13 reverse primers for TCR Jbeta segments was used in the multiplex PCR. The CDR3 region of rearranged TCR beta genes was amplified from genomic DNA by a multiplex PCR assay. The Illumina HiSeq System was used to sequence the amplified TCR beta libraries as 87-base-pair reads. The original pipeline was this. A later analysis tallied 70 million to 100 million unique TCR beta chains across the 660 or so repertoires, and around 12 million of those chains were shared by two or more donors. Raw reads were error-corrected and collapsed into unique sequences with a nearest-neighbor algorithm that merged closely related sequences to remove PCR and sequencing errors. Alignment of CDR3 sequences to IMGT reference sequences was used to assign V, D and J gene segments. For a sequence to be retained, a match of at least six nucleotides was required to both a V gene segment and a J gene segment. A rearrangement was called productive if the CDR3 had no stop codons and remained in frame with V and J, and every other rearrangement was called non-productive. Following IMGT convention, CDR3 was defined as the stretch from the second conserved V-encoded cysteine up to the conserved J-encoded phenylalanine. The earlier analysis of 587 of the donors excluded any sequence lacking an unambiguous match to a single V gene segment. An earlier analysis of a few hundred of the donors called V segments functional above 56.7% productive rearrangements and segregating when the between-donor standard deviation exceeded 5%. To diagnose cytomegalovirus status from the catalog of TCR beta chain sequences, a statistical classification framework was built. A later analysis assigned V and J genes by comparing TCR nucleotide sequences with IMGT/GENE-DB human TR gene sequences. A later analysis assigned CDR3 sequences and most-parsimonious VDJ recombination scenarios with the TCRdist pipeline. In a later analysis, each TCR beta chain was defined by its CDR3 amino acid sequence together with its V-gene family, and reads lacking a unique V-gene family were excluded. A later analysis removed 450 to 600 highly shared, low-generation-probability nucleotide sequences to deal with suspected cross-contamination and a sequencing artifact. In a later analysis, a clonal expansion index for each public chain was calculated from normalized within-repertoire ranks of inferred template counts. Generation probabilities in a later analysis came from a VDJ recombination model fitted to out-of-frame rearrangements, and those results were checked against IGoR. A later analysis scored TCR-TCR, TCR-HLA and TCR-CMV co-occurrence with hypergeometric tests, applying a repertoire-size bias correction to TCR pairs. In a later analysis, false discovery rates were estimated by permuting HLA or CMV assignments 20 times. In a later analysis, co-occurring TCRs were grouped using DBSCAN, with TCRdist sequence similarity added in when clustering inside HLA-allele-positive subsets. Co-occurrence clustering excluded repertoires with fewer than 30,000 or more than 120,000 public chains, plus five with anomalous nucleotide sharing. Sourced from immuneACCESS, this table was stored by TCRdb with only in-frame sequences that have V and J called. A share of the clones is absent; for the studies checked, an unresolved V gene accounts for under half, and the remainder has no known explanation. For V, J and clone size, that table is used; D and trimming come from the DNA. This sample holds about 120,000 clones; about 74% were observed only once. The top ten clones comprise roughly 2.5% of the sample.

The origin of this receptor is a woman aged 40 to 49 in good health and CMV-seropositive. This receptor chain uses TRBV23-1 and TRBJ2-7; a stretch of 10 junction bases matches TRBD1. TRBV23-1 is reported as an ORF; its role is uncertain. Sequenced material: PBMCs. The nucleotides are TGCGCCAGCAGCCGGGACAGGGGCCTCGAGCAGTACTTC. This translates into CASSRDRGLEQYF.